Included here is one TCR beta chain sequence, with context. The antigen is unknown. Sample barcodes and UMIs were carried by the TCR alpha and TCR beta cDNA libraries that 5'RACE generated with constant-segment primers. TCRdb recomputed calls from the 5' RACE reads with MiXCR, one row per CDR3 protein. The sample lists around 400,000 distinct CDR3 sequences; less than 25% were seen once. The data are from a study of T-cell memory formation after mild COVID-19. Study-wide context: Most TCR clusters belonged to a single donor.

Study-level points and caveats: CD4+ clones that contracted lay mainly in CM and EM; CD8+ ones lay in EMRA. There were some responding clones in pre-infection memory, which suggested that cross-reactive memory had joined.

Trimming cost V 4 bases and J 2 bases; bases outside gene matches: 7. The CDR3 covers 15 residues. Germline V gene lookup returns CDR1 SGHTA and CDR2 FQGNSA. The sequence came from an adult woman who had mild COVID-19 (a few samples of this study predate the infection). Cell type and time point are not known. Sequencing was carried out using PBMCs or a T cell subset sorted from them (not recorded which). The chain is built from TRBV7-2 and TRBJ2-7, with TRBD2 matching 8 bases. The CDR3 here is CASSSLSGGPYEQYF. CDR3 coding DNA: TGTGCCAGCAGCTCCCTCAGCGGGGGACCCTACGAGCAGTACTTC.